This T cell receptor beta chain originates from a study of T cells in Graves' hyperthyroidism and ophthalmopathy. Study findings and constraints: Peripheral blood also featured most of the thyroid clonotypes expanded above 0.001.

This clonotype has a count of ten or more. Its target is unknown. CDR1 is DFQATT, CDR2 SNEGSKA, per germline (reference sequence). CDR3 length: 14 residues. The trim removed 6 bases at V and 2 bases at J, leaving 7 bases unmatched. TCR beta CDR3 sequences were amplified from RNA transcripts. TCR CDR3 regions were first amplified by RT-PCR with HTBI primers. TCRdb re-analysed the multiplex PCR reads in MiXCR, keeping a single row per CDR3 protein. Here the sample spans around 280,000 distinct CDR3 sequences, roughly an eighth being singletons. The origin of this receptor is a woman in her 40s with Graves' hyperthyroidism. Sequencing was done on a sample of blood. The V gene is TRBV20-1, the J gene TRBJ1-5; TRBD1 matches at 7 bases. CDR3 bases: TGCAGTGCGCAACAGGGGAGAGGCAATCAGCCCCAGCATTTT. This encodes CSAQQGRGNQPQHF.